This TCR beta chain is drawn from a study of blood T cell repertoires in COVID-19. On the study more broadly: Whether acute or convalescent, the COVID-19 samples came from the United States, Italy and Spain. Sample material is recorded as cDNA or gDNA derived from T cells, B-cell-depleted T cells, or PBMCs.

Under the authors' procedure: Researchers report that nucleated cell counts were estimated from reference gene primer amplification. Method: immunoSEQ multiplex PCR; TCRdb's copy keeps in-frame clones and lacks some. The D gene and trimming were derived from the DNA, and the V and J assignments and clone size from that table. In the table there are over 450,000 clones, about 91% of which are singletons. CDR1 is MNHEY, CDR2 SVGAGI, per germline. This CDR3 comprises 14 residues. V was clipped by 11 bases and J by 3 bases; unmatched bases: 3. Patients from Seattle were sampled longitudinally, starting during active infection.

The chain combines TRBV6-5 with TRBJ2-6; TRBD1 matches 11 bases. The sequencing sample was made of peripheral blood. This clonotype was obtained from a man in his late teens or twenties with COVID-19, enrolled during active disease. The CDR3 here is CASDRGLGANVLTF. CDR3 DNA sequence: TGTGCCTCGGACAGGGGGCTTGGGGCCAACGTCCTGACTTTC.